Listed below are T cell receptor beta chains from one sample, sequenced in a study of cytomegalovirus exposure and HLA in healthy donors. Repertoires were generated with immunoSEQ multiplex PCR, while TCRdb's copy carries only in-frame clones and drops some. The sample has some 170,000 clones; approximately 80% are singletons. Input material: PBMCs. All receptors come from a female donor in good health and CMV-seronegative. CDR3s include the opening cysteine and the closing phenylalanine or tryptophan. Where a row states a size, it is once, few, many or the class of an expanded clone; other rows omit it.

17	-	TRBJ1-6	TRBV2	CASTLKQANSYNSPLHF
18	-	TRBJ2-2	TRBV7-2	CASSLVGQGKTNTGELFF
18	few	TRBJ2-1	TRBV5-4	CASSSEGKRGATYNEQFF
15	few	TRBJ2-7	TRBV7-9	CASRKGTSGSYEQYF
14	-	TRBJ1-3	TRBV30	CAWSGTRSGNTIYF
14	-	TRBJ2-7	TRBV7-8	CASSLGGANHEQYF
15	once	TRBJ1-1	TRBV5-6	CASSLRVGMYPEAFF
16	-	TRBJ2-5	TRBV7-2	CASSESGTGSQETQYF
14	-	TRBJ2-5	TRBV2	CASSDVGLEGTQYF
12	-	TRBJ2-7	TRBV30	CAQTTGGYEQYF